The next 15 T cell receptor beta chains were all read from a single sample in a study of regulatory T cells in long-lasting Graves disease. CDR3 regions were amplified by Arm-PCR using iRepertoire HTBI primers to build TCR beta libraries. TCRdb independently ran MiXCR on the multiplex PCR reads; one entry per CDR3 protein. Seen here are a few hundred thousand distinct CDR3 sequences, around 20% observed once, and the top ten hold about a quarter. Time point given: persistent/refractory GD, antithyroid drugs over 5 years with positive TRAb. From PBMCs, RNA was extracted and then used to make the TCR library. The starting material was peripheral blood mononuclear cells (PBMCs), obtained when the disease was refractory, from a patient treated with antithyroid drugs. All receptors derive from a female donor with Graves disease.

This clonotype was recorded many times. This rearrangement joins TRBV24-1 to TRBJ2-5; 8 nucleotides agree with TRBD1. Germline CDR1 reads KGHDR; CDR2 reads SFDVKD. The V gene end was trimmed by 3 bases and the J gene end by 1 base; junction bases not matched to a gene: 3. The CDR3 totals 15 residues. The CDR3 region is CATSDTGGSQETQYF. The CDR3 DNA reads as TGTGCCACCAGTGATACAGGGGGATCCCAAGAGACCCAGTACTTC.

J is TRBJ2-5 and V is TRBV15, with 10 bases fitting TRBD1. With V trimmed by 0 bases and J by 1 base, 8 bases remained unmatched. The germline V gene encodes CDR1 LNHNV and CDR2 YYDKDF (reference sequence). The CDR3 is 18 residues long. CDR3 DNA: TGTGCCACCAGCAGAGATTGGGGGACAGGGGCGTCCCAAGAGACCCAGTACTTC. Translation: CATSRDWGTGASQETQYF.

This clonotype was seen a handful of times. This chain uses TRBV20-1 with TRBJ2-2; TRBD1 agrees at 9 bases. V lost 3 bases to trimming and J lost 2 bases; unmatched junction nucleotides: 4. The germline V gene has CDR1 DFQATT and CDR2 SNEGSKA (reference sequence). The CDR3 sequence is 15 residues long. CDR3 protein: CSARPGQGNTGELFF. The CDR3 bases are TGCAGTGCTAGGCCGGGACAGGGTAACACCGGGGAGCTGTTTTTT.

The chain uses TRBV24-1 and TRBJ1-1; D is possibly TRBD1 (5 bases). CDR3 size: 13 residues. Germline-derived CDR1 and CDR2 are KGHDR and SFDVKD. V shed 4 bases and J shed 11 bases, with 16 bases lying between them. The CDR3 protein is CATSDRESPGAFF. CDR3 DNA sequence: TGTGCCACCAGTGACAGGGAGTCCCCCGGGGCTTTCTTT.

The chain is built from TRBV19 and TRBJ2-5, with TRBD2 identical over 7 bases. The CDR3 extends over 15 amino acids. The germline gives CDR1 LNHDA, CDR2 SQIVND (reference sequence). The junction had 4 bases not matched to a gene; V was cut back by 2 bases and J by 1 base. CDR3 loop: CASSISSGFQETQYF. In DNA, the CDR3 is TGTGCCAGTAGTATATCTAGCGGATTCCAAGAGACCCAGTACTTC.

The genes are TRBV20-1 and TRBJ1-5, with D tentatively TRBD1 (6 bases). V lost 5 bases and J 10 bases, leaving 12 bases between the germline ends. CDR1 is DFQATT and CDR2 is SNEGSKA in the germline V gene (reference sequence). The CDR3 length is 11 residues. CDR3 in amino acids: CSAEGTLPQHF. CDR3 bases: TGCAGTGCTGAAGGGACATTACCCCAGCATTTT.

At least ten counts were recorded for this clonotype. The chain joins TRBV28 to TRBJ2-7; D not certain. The germline V and J ends were trimmed by 2 bases and 0 bases, with 8 bases remaining between them. In germline, CDR1 is MDHEN, CDR2 SYDVKM. There are 14 residues in the CDR3. The chain's CDR3 is CASSLARFSYEQYF. CDR3 nucleotide sequence: TGTGCCAGCAGTTTAGCGAGGTTCTCCTACGAGCAGTACTTC.

This clonotype was counted a few times. The chain uses TRBV6-2 or TRBV6-3 and TRBJ1-3; no definite D call. The CDR3 length is 14 residues. Trimming left V 0 bases short and J 4 bases short, with 7 bases between. Germline CDR1 and CDR2: MNHEY and SVGEGT. The CDR3 here is CASSYSTQGNTIYF. CDR3 DNA: TGTGCCAGCAGTTACTCTACTCAAGGAAACACCATATATTTT.

This clonotype was seen ten or more times. The CDR3 region has the DNA TGTGCCAGCAGGGGGGAGAGGGACACTGAAGCTTTCTTT. Protein: CASRGERDTEAFF. The rearrangement links TRBV2 to TRBJ1-1; D perhaps matches TRBD1 (5 bases). The germline V gene has CDR1 SNHLY and CDR2 FYNNEI. Trimming cost V 6 bases and J 3 bases, with 11 bases left between them. The CDR3 totals 13 residues. The variable domain in full, with the rest retrieved from reference TRBV2 and TRBJ1-1, is EPEVTQTPSHQVTQMGQEVILRCVPISNHLYFYWYRQILGQKVEFLVSFYNNEISEKSEIFDDQFSVERPDGSNFTLKIRSTKLEDSAMYFCASRGERDTEAFFGQGTRLTVV.

This clonotype came up once. The CDR3 DNA is TGTGCCACCAGTGATCCGAGCGGGAGTTGGGAGACCCAGTACTTC. This codes for CATSDPSGSWETQYF. The chain combines TRBV24-1 with TRBJ2-5; 8 bases match TRBD2. Germline assignment: CDR1 KGHDR and CDR2 SFDVKD. This CDR3 is built from 15 residues. V shed 3 bases and J 5 bases; nucleotides not matched to a gene: 7.

The rearrangement joins TRBV6-9 to TRBJ1-2; D gene ambiguous. The CDR3 runs to 15 residues. The V end was cut by 4 bases, the J end by 8 bases, with 20 bases between. The germline V gene encodes CDR1 MNHGY and CDR2 SVAAGI. CDR3 loop: CASSWHRASGEGYTF. In DNA form, the CDR3 reads TGTGCCAGCAGTTGGCACCGGGCCTCAGGCGAGGGCTACACCTTC.

This clonotype was counted a single time. This CDR3 fails to terminate in the conserved phenylalanine or tryptophan, so it likely reflects a read error. J is TRBJ2-7 and V is TRBV29-1, with D possibly matching TRBD1 (5 bases). The ends were cut back, 6 bases at V and 3 bases at J, with 15 bases in the middle. This CDR3 region has 13 residues. Germline CDR1 and CDR2: SQVTM and ANQGSEA. CDR3 nucleotide sequence: TGCAGCGTCGTCAGGGCGTTCGACTACGAGCAGTACATC. Translating gives CSVVRAFDYEQYI.

This clonotype has a handful of counts. The J gene is TRBJ1-1, the V gene TRBV7-2, with TRBD1 as a possible D gene (6 bases). The CDR3 runs 15 residues. Deletions cut 0 bases from V and 0 bases from J, with 8 bases between. CDR1 is SGHTA, CDR2 FQGNSA, per germline. The CDR3 DNA sequence: TGTGCCAGCAGCTTAGCGCGGACAGTGAACACTGAAGCTTTCTTT. Translating gives CASSLARTVNTEAFF.

This clonotype has just a few counts. The chain employs TRBV6-5 and TRBJ2-7, with 7 bases lining up with TRBD1. This CDR3 spans 14 amino acids. CDR1 and CDR2 (germline): MNHEY, SVGAGI. V shed 2 bases, J shed 1 base, and the junction held 2 bases outside the gene matches. CDR3 nucleotide sequence: TGTGCCAGCAGTTACCAGGGACAGTCCTACGAGCAGTACTTC. Translating gives CASSYQGQSYEQYF.

This clonotype was counted many times. CDR3 amino acids: CASMGGGTNTGELFF. The CDR3 coding sequence is TGTGCCAGCATGGGTGGCGGGACGAACACCGGGGAGCTGTTTTTT. The rearrangement joins TRBV12-3 or TRBV12-4 to TRBJ2-2, with D tentatively TRBD2 (6 bases). The CDR3 is 15 amino acids. Trimming cost V 7 bases and J 0 bases, with 12 bases left between them.